This TCR beta chain was sequenced in a study of T cell responses to AZD1222 COVID-19 vaccine. Study-wide results and limits: Donors in the cohort were predominantly white British and more often female, and clonal diversity was possibly underestimated. Spike-specific TCR breadth and depth went up after people got two AZD1222 doses. Spike as a whole was targeted by vaccine-associated CD4 TCRs, dominant at 160-218 and 743-854. Baseline seropositivity occurred in only a handful of AZD1222 recipients.

Assay: immunoSEQ multiplex PCR; the TCRdb copy retains only in-frame clones and omits some. The table shows tens of thousands of clones, with 90% occurring only once. This clone was seen only a few times. Its matching antigen is unknown. This sample includes further DNA sequences coding for the same CDR3. Looked up from germline, CDR1 is LGHDT and CDR2 is YNNKEL (reference sequence). This CDR3 region has 11 residues. V lost 5 bases to trimming and J lost 4 bases, with 3 bases between them. The chain employs TRBV3-1 (or the pseudogene TRBV3-2) and TRBJ2-1; D is unresolved. The source was peripheral blood, collected on day 0 of AZD1222 vaccination. The origin of this receptor is an adult in good health. CDR3 loop: CASSLYNEQFF. The DNA for the CDR3 is TGTGCCAGCAGCTTATACAATGAGCAGTTCTTC.